The clone carrying this T cell receptor beta chain turned up a few times. Its target is not known. PCR involved 60 Vbeta and 13 Jbeta primers. Libraries were prepared by immunoSEQ multiplex PCR; TCRdb keeps only in-frame clonotypes and omits some of them. The sample lists 90,000 to 140,000 clones; roughly 13% were seen once. This specimen comes from a study of cytomegalovirus exposure and HLA in healthy donors. Overall study findings and caveats: The study dropped some indistinguishable V segments, TRBV6-2 and TRBV6-3 among them.

Germline values: CDR1 SNHLY, CDR2 FYNNEI. V shed 6 bases, J shed 7 bases, and the junction held 8 bases outside the gene matches. This CDR3 comprises 14 residues. The specimen sequenced was PBMCs. The V call is TRBV2, the J call TRBJ2-7; TRBD1 aligns across 11 bases. The sequence came from a man aged 35 to 55 in good health and CMV-seropositive. CDR3 loop: CASRDRGLPWEQYF. The CDR3 nucleotides read TGTGCCAGCAGGGACAGGGGGCTCCCTTGGGAGCAGTACTTC.